This T cell receptor (beta chain) is from a study of T cell responses to AZD1222 COVID-19 vaccine. The CDR3 loop spans 15 amino acids. The germline V gene encodes CDR1 LNHDA and CDR2 SQIVND (reference sequence). V lost 10 bases and J lost 4, with 21 bases in between. The protocol was immunoSEQ multiplex PCR, while the TCRdb copy is restricted to in-frame clones and leaves out a portion. In the table there are 110,000 to 150,000 clones, 85% to 90% of which are singletons. Turning to this clone: Antigen specificity is unknown.

Study-level points and caveats: Dominant CD4 TCR responses targeted spike regions 160-218 and 743-854.

The sample consisted of peripheral blood, taken on day 0 of AZD1222 vaccination. The TCR was taken from an adult in good health. The chain has TRBV19 and TRBJ2-3; D is possibly TRBD2 (6 bases). The CDR3 here is CATPSSGEAPDTQYF. The CDR3 coding sequence is TGTGCCACCCCCTCATCCGGGGAGGCCCCAGATACGCAGTATTTT.